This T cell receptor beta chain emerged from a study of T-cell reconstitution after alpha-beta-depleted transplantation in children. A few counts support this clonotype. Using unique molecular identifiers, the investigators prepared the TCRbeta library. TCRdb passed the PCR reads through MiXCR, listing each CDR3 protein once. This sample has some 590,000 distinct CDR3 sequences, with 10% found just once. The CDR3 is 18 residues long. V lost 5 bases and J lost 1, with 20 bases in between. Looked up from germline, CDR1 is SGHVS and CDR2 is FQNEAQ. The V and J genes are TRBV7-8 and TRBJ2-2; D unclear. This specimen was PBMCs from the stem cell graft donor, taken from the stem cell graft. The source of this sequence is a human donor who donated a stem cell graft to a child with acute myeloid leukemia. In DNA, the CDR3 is TGTGCCAGCAGCCCCCTCCCCAAGGGCCCGGGGAACACCGGGGAGCTGTTTTTT. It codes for CASSPLPKGPGNTGELFF.